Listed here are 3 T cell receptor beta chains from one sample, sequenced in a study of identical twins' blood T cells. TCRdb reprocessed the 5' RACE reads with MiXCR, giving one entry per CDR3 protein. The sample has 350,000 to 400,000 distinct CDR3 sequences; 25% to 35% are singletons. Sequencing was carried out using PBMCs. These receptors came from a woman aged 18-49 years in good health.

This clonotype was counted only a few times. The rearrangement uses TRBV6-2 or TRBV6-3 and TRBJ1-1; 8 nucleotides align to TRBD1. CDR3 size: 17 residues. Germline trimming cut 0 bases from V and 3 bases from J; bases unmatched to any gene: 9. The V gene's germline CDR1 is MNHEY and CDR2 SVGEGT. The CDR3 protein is CASSYSRTGLRYTEAFF. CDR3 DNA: TGTGCCAGCAGTTACTCTCGGACAGGGCTCCGGTACACTGAAGCTTTCTTT.

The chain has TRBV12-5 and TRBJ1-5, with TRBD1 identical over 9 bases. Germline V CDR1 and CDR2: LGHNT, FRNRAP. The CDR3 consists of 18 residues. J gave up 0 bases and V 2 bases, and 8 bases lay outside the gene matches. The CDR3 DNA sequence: TGTGCTAGTGGTTTGCTGGGACAGGGCCTTTATAGCAATCAGCCCCAGCATTTT. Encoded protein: CASGLLGQGLYSNQPQHF. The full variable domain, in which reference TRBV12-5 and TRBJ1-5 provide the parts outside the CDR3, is DARVTQTPRHKVTEMGQEVTMRCQPILGHNTVFWYRQTMMQGLELLAYFRNRAPLDDSGMPKDRFSAEMPDATLATLKIQPSEPRDSAVYFCASGLLGQGLYSNQPQHFGDGTRLSIL.

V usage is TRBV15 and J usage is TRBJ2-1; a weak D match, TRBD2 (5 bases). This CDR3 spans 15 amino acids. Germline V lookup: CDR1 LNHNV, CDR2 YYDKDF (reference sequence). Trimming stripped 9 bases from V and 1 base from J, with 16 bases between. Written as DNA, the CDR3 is TGTGCCACAAGAGGAGCGAGGGAGTCCTACAATGAGCAGTTCTTC. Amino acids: CATRGARESYNEQFF.